What follows is one T cell receptor (beta chain) and its context. What it recognizes is unknown. Between the trimmed V and J ends, which lost 2 bases and 2 bases, there was a span of 15 bases. The CDR3 has 16 residues. In germline, CDR1 is MDHEN, CDR2 SYDVKM. This record belongs to a study of CD4 T cells in relation to SARS-CoV-2 and coronaviruses. About the research overall: Patient ages ranged from 21 to 72, median 38. Whole-study results and caveats: Pre-pandemic and post-infection samples never came from the same donor. In roughly 65% of donors, memory CD4+ clonotypes crossrecognized SARS-CoV-2 and at least one common cold coronavirus spike.

Method: immunoSEQ multiplex PCR; TCRdb's copy keeps in-frame clones and lacks some. The sample has about 35,000 clones; 65% to 80% are singletons. Sorted naive or memory CD4+ cells met CEF peptides for over 9 days. V usage is TRBV28 and J usage is TRBJ1-2; D uncertain. The receptor was isolated from an adult with COVID-19. Sequences were obtained from memory CD4+ T cells from PBMCs, cultured in vitro. Here the CDR3 reads CASSLGGRLYNYGYTF. CDR3 in DNA: TGTGCCAGCAGTTTAGGCGGGCGGCTTTACAACTATGGCTACACCTTC.